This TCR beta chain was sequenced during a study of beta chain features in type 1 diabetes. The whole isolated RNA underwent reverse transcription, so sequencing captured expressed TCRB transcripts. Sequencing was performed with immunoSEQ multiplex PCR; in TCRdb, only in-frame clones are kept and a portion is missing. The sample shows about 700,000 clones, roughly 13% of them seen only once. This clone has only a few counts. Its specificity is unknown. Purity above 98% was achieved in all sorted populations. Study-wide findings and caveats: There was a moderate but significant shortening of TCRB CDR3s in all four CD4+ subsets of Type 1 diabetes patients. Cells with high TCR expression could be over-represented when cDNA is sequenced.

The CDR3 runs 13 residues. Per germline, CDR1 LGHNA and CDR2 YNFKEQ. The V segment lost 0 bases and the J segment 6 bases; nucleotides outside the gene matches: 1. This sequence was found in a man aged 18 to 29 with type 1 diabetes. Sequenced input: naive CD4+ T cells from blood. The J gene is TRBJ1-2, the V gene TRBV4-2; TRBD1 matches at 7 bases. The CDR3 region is CASSQEGGNGYTF. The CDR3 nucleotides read TGTGCCAGCAGCCAAGAAGGGGGCAATGGCTACACCTTC.